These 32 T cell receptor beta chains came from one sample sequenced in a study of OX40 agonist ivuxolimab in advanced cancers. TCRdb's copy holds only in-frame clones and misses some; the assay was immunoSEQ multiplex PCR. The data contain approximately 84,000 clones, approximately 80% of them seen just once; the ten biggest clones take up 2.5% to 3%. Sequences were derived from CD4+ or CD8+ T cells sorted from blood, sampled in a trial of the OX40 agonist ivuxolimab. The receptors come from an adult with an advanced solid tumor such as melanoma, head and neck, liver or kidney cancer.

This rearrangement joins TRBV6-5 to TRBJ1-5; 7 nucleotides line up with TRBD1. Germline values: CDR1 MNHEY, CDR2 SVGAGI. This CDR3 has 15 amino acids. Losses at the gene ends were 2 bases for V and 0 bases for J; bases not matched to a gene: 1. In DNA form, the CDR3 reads TGTGCCAGCAGTTACACAGGGGATAGCAATCAGCCCCAGCATTTT. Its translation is CASSYTGDSNQPQHF.

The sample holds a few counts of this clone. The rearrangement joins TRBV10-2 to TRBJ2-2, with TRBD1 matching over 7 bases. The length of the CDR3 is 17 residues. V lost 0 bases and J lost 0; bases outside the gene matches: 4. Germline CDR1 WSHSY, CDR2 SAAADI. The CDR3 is CASSESQGFANTGELFF. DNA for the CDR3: TGCGCCAGCAGTGAGTCACAGGGGTTTGCGAACACCGGGGAGCTGTTTTTT.

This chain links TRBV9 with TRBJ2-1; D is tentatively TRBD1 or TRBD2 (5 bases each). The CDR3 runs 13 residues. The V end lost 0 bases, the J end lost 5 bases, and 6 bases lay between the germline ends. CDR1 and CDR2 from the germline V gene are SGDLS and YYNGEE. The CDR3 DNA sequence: TGTGCCAGCAGCGTAGGGGGGAACAATGAGCAGTTCTTC. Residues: CASSVGGNNEQFF.

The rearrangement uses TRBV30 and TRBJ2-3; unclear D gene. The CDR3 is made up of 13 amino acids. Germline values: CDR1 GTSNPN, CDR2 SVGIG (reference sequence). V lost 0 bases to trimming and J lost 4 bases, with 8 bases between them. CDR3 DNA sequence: TGTGCCTGGAGTGTACAACGGGCAGATACGCAGTATTTT. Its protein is CAWSVQRADTQYF.

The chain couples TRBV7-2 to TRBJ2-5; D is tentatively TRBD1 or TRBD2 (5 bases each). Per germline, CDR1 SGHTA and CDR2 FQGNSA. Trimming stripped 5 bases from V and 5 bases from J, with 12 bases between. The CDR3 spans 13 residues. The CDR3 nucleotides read TGTGCCAGCAGCAAGGGGTGGGGGGAGACCCAGTACTTC. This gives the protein CASSKGWGETQYF.

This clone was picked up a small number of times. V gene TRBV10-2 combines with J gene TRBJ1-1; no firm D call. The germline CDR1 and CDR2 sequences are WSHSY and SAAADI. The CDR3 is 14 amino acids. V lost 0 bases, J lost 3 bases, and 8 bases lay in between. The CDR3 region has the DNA TGCGCCAGCAGTGAGTCTTCGTCGGACACTGAAGCTTTCTTT. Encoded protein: CASSESSSDTEAFF.

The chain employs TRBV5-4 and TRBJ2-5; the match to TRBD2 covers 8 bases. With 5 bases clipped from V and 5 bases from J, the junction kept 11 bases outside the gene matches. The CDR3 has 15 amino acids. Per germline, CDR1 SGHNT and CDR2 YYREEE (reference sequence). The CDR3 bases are TGTGCCAGCAGTACCCCGGGGGGGCCCTCGGAGACCCAGTACTTC. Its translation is CASSTPGGPSETQYF.

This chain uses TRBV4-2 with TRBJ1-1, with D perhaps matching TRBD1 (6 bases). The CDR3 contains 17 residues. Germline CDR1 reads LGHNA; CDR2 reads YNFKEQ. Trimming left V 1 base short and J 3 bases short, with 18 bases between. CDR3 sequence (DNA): TGTGCCAGCAGCCAAGGAGGGCCCGGGGGGCGGCACACTGAAGCTTTCTTT. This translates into CASSQGGPGGRHTEAFF.

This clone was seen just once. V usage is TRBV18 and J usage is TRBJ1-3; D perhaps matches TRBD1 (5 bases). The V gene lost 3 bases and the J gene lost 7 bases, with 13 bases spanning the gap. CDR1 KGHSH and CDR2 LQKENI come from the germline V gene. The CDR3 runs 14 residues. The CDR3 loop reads CASSPRDRRNTIYF. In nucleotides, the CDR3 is TGTGCCAGCTCACCCAGGGACCGAAGGAACACCATATATTTT.

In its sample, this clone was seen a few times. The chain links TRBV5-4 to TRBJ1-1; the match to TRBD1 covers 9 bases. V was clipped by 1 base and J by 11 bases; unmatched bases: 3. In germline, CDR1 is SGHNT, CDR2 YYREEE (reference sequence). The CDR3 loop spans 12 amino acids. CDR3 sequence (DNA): TGTGCCAGCAGCTTGACAGGGGGCCGGGCTTTCTTT. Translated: CASSLTGGRAFF.

CDR3 region: CASRRPGTGLNTEAFF. The DNA of the CDR3 is TGTGCCAGTAGACGTCCCGGGACAGGGTTGAACACTGAAGCTTTCTTT. The chain links TRBV19 to TRBJ1-1; 9 bases fit TRBD1. V gave up 6 bases and J gave up 0 bases; unmatched junction bases: 8. The CDR3 length is 16 residues. Germline V CDR1 and CDR2: LNHDA, SQIVND (reference sequence).

The CDR3 coding sequence is TGTGCCAGCAGTCATTACAATGAGCAGTTCTTC. This gives the protein CASSHYNEQFF. V gene TRBV27 combines with J gene TRBJ2-1; D unresolved. The germline V gene has CDR1 MNHEY and CDR2 SMNVEV (reference sequence). CDR3 length equals 11 residues. The ends were cut back, 5 bases at V and 4 bases at J, with 3 bases in the middle.

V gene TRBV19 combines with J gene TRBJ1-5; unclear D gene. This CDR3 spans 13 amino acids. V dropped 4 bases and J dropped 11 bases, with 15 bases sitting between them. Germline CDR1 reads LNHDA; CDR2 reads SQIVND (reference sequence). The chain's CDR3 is CASSTRPEWTQHF. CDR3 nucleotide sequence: TGTGCCAGTAGTACCCGACCCGAATGGACCCAGCATTTT.

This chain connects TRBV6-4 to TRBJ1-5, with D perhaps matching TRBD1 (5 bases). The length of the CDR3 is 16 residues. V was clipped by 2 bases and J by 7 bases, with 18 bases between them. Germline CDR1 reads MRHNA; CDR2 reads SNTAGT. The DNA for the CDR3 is TGTGCCAGCAGTGACACGTACGGGGCAGAATCCCAGCCCCAGCATTTT. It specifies CASSDTYGAESQPQHF.

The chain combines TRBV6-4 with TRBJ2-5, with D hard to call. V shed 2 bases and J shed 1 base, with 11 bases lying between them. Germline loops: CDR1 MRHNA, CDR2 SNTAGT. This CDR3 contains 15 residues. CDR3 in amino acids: CASSDGRVVQETQYF. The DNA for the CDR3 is TGTGCCAGCAGTGACGGCAGAGTCGTCCAAGAGACCCAGTACTTC.

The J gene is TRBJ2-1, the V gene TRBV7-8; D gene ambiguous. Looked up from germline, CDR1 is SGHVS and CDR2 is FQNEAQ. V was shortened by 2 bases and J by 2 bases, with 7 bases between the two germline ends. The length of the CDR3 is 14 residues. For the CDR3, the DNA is TGTGCCAGCAGCTTAACTCAAACCTACAATGAGCAGTTCTTC. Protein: CASSLTQTYNEQFF.

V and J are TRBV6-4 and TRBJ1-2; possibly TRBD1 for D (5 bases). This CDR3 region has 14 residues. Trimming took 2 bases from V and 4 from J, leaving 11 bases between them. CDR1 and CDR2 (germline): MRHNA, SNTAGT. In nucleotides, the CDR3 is TGTGCCAGCAGTGACGGTCCGGGGCTCTATGGCTACACCTTC. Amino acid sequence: CASSDGPGLYGYTF.

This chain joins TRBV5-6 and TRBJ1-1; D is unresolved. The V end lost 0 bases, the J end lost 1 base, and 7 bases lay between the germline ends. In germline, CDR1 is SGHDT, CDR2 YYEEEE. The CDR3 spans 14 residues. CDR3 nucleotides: TGTGCCAGCAGCTTGGAGGGTCGGAACACTGAAGCTTTCTTT. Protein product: CASSLEGRNTEAFF.

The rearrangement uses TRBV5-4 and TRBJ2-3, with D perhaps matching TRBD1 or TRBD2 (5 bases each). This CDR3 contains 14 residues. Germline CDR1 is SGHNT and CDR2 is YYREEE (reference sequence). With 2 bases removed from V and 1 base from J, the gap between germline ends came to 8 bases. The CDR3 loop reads CASSFGTRTDTQYF. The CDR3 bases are TGTGCCAGCAGCTTTGGGACGCGCACAGATACGCAGTATTTT.

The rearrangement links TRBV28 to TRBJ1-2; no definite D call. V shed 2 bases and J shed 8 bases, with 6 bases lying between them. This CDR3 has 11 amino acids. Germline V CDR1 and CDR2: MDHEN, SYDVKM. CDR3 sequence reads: CASSLPGGYTF. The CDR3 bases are TGTGCCAGCAGTTTACCCGGCGGCTACACCTTC.

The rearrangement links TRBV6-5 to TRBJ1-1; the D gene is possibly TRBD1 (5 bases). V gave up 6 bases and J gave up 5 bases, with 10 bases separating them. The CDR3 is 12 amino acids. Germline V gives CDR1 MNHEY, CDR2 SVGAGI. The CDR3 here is CASSTTATEAFF. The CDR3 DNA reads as TGTGCCAGCAGCACGACAGCGACTGAAGCTTTCTTT.

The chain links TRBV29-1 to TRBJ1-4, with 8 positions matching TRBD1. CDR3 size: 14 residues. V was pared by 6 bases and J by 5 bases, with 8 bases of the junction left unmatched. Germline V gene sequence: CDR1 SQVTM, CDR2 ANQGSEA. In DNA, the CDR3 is TGCAGCGTGGAGACAGGGGTTGGGAATGAAAAACTGTTTTTT. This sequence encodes CSVETGVGNEKLFF.

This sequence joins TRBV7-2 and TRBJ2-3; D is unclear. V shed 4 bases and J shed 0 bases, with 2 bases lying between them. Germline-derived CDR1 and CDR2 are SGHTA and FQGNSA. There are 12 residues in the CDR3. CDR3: CASSSSTDTQYF. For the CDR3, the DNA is TGTGCCAGCAGCTCTAGCACAGATACGCAGTATTTT.

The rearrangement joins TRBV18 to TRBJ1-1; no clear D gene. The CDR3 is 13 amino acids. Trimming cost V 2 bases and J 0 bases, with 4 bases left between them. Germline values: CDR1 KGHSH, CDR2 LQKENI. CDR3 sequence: CASSPGVNTEAFF. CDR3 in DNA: TGTGCCAGCTCACCAGGGGTGAACACTGAAGCTTTCTTT.

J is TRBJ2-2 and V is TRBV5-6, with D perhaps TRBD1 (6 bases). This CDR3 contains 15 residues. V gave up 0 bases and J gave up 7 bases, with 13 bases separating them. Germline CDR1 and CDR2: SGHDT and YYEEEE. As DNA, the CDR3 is TGTGCCAGCAGCTTGGGCAGGGGTAATATCGGGGAGCTGTTTTTT. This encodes CASSLGRGNIGELFF. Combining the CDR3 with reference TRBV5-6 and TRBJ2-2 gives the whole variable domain DAGVTQSPTHLIKTRGQQVTLRCSPKSGHDTVSWYQQALGQGPQFIFQYYEEEERQRGNFPDRFSGHQFPNYSSELNVNALLLGDSALYLCASSLGRGNIGELFFGEGSRLTVL.

CDR3 protein: CASRNRDRGSYEQYF. CDR3 DNA: TGTGCCAGCAGAAACCGGGACAGGGGATCCTACGAGCAGTACTTC. The chain uses TRBV6-5 and TRBJ2-7; 10 bases are a match to TRBD1. The germline V gene encodes CDR1 MNHEY and CDR2 SVGAGI. V dropped 6 bases and J dropped 1; count of bases not matched to a gene: 6. The CDR3 totals 15 residues.

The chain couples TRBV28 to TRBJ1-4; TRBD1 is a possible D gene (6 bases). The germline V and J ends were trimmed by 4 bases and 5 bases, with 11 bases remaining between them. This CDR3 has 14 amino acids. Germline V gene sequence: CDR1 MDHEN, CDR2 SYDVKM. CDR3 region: CASSSQGANEKLFF. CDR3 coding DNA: TGTGCCAGCAGTTCACAGGGTGCGAATGAAAAACTGTTTTTT.

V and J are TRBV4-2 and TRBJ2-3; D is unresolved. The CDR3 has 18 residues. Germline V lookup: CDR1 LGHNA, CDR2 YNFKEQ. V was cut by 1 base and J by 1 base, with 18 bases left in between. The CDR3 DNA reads TGTGCCAGCAGCCAAGGTCGCGCAGCGCGATTAGGCACAGATACGCAGTATTTT. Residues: CASSQGRAARLGTDTQYF.

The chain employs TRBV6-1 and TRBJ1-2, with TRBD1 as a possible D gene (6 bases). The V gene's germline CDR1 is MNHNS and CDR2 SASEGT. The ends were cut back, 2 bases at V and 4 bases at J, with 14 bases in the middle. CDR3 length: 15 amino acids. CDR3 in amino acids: CASSEPGAFGYGYTF. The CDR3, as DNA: TGTGCCAGCAGTGAACCGGGGGCGTTTGGCTATGGCTACACCTTC.

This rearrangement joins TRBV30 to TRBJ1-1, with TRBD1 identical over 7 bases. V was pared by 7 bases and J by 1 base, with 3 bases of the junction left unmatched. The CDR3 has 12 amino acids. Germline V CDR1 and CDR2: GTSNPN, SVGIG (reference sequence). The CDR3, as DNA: TGTGCCTACCAGGGGGGGAACACTGAAGCTTTCTTT. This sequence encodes CAYQGGNTEAFF.

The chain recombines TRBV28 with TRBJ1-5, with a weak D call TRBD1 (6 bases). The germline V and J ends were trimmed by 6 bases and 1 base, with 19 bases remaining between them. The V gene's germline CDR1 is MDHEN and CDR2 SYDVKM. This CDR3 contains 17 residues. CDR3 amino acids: CASSLGGARKSNQPQHF. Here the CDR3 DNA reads TGTGCCAGCAGCCTAGGGGGGGCGCGAAAAAGCAATCAGCCCCAGCATTTT.

The DNA for the CDR3 is TGTGCTTCAATCTGGACAGATACGCAGTATTTT. It is translated as CASIWTDTQYF. The rearrangement joins TRBV30 to TRBJ2-3; D gene uncertain. Germline V gives CDR1 GTSNPN, CDR2 SVGIG (reference sequence). CDR3 length equals 11 residues.